The entry that follows covers one T cell receptor (beta chain) sequence. Authors' methods: Researchers report that nucleated cell counts were estimated from reference gene primer amplification. Using immunoSEQ multiplex PCR, the repertoire was profiled, and TCRdb retains in-frame clones only, with some absent. The DNA gave D and trimming, while V, J and clone size come from that table. The table records 250,000 to 300,000 clones, around 81% of them present only once. Participants, 18 to 89 years old, spanned 25 or so US areas. Recovery among Cohort 3 donors was established by two negative PCRs, clearance, or symptom resolution. These data are taken from a study of blood T cell repertoires in COVID-19. Trimming pared 9 bases from V and 0 bases from J, leaving 5 bases between. The CDR3 spans 11 residues. Germline V gene data show CDR1 as MNHEY and CDR2 as SVGAGI.

This clonotype was sampled from a man aged 50-59 years who had recovered from COVID-19. This chain uses TRBV6-5 with TRBJ1-1; D is unresolved. Sequencing was done on a sample of PBMCs or T cells enriched from blood (not recorded which). CDR3: CASYMNTEAFF. CDR3 nucleotide sequence: TGTGCCAGTTACATGAACACTGAAGCTTTCTTT.